Sequencing of this T cell receptor beta chain was carried out in a study of control samples from healthy donors and cancer patients. Clones were sequenced by immunoSEQ multiplex PCR, and TCRdb holds only the in-frame ones, with some missing. This table holds about 230,000 clones, more than 65% found once. The CDR3 runs to 13 residues. The V and J ends lost 4 bases and 8 bases respectively, with 12 bases between them. The sequenced material came from PBMCs. This chain links TRBV12-3 or TRBV12-4 with TRBJ2-1; D gene uncertain. The source is a woman aged 55-69 years with lung cancer. The CDR3 DNA follows: TGTGCCAGCAGTTCCTCCCTAGGGCATGAGCAGTTCTTC. Protein sequence: CASSSSLGHEQFF.